These 23 T cell receptor beta chains were sequenced from one sample in a study of blood T cell repertoires in COVID-19. Data came from immunoSEQ multiplex PCR; TCRdb stores just in-frame clones and leaves some out. The sample contains approximately 390,000 clones, about 89% of which appear only once. Sequencing input: peripheral blood. The receptors here all came from a woman aged 60-75 years with COVID-19, enrolled during active disease.

This clone was picked up a small number of times. This chain uses TRBV30 with TRBJ2-1; D is undetermined. The CDR3 loop spans 12 amino acids. V lost 8 bases, J lost 8 bases, and 16 bases lay in between. In germline, CDR1 is GTSNPN, CDR2 SVGIG (reference sequence). The CDR3 reads CAARGERDEQFF. The CDR3 bases are TGTGCCGCCCGAGGAGAGCGTGATGAGCAGTTCTTC.

This chain uses TRBV6-6 with TRBJ1-1; 11 bases map to TRBD1. The CDR3 has 14 residues. Looked up from germline, CDR1 is MNHNY and CDR2 is SVGAGI (reference sequence). V trimming: 6 bases; J trimming: 5 bases; junction bases outside the gene matches: 5. Here the CDR3 DNA reads TGTGCCAGCAGCTCGGACAGGGGGCGTACTGAAGCTTTCTTT. It codes for CASSSDRGRTEAFF.

J is TRBJ1-1 and V is TRBV19; 9 bases line up with TRBD1. V shed 3 bases and J 8 bases; nucleotides not matched to a gene: 7. The length of the CDR3 is 14 residues. Germline CDR1 is LNHDA and CDR2 is SQIVND (reference sequence). The CDR3 loop reads CASSILTGGAEAFF. CDR3 bases: TGTGCCAGTAGTATCCTCACAGGGGGCGCGGAAGCTTTCTTT.

The V gene is TRBV7-6, the J gene TRBJ2-7; 8 positions agree with TRBD1. The CDR3 runs 15 residues. The germline CDR1 and CDR2 sequences are SGHVS and FNYEAQ. The J segment lost 5 bases and the V segment lost 2 bases, leaving 8 bases of the junction unmatched. CDR3 amino acids: CASSLPGQGAHEQYF. The CDR3 DNA is TGTGCCAGCAGCTTACCAGGACAGGGTGCCCACGAGCAGTACTTC.

V and J are TRBV28 and TRBJ1-5; 9 bases align to TRBD1. The CDR3 totals 15 residues. In germline, CDR1 is MDHEN, CDR2 SYDVKM. With 4 bases clipped from V and 6 bases from J, the junction kept 7 bases outside the gene matches. CDR3 DNA sequence: TGTGCCAGCAGTTCCACAGGGGGCAGGAGTCAGCCCCAGCATTTT. Translating it yields CASSSTGGRSQPQHF.

This sequence joins TRBV19 and TRBJ2-1; TRBD2 matches 9 bases. Germline V gives CDR1 LNHDA, CDR2 SQIVND (reference sequence). The ends lost 3 bases at V and 7 bases at J; junction bases unmatched: 7. CDR3 length: 15 residues. This CDR3 reads CASSITSGPANEQFF. As DNA, the CDR3 is TGTGCCAGTAGTATTACTAGCGGGCCCGCTAATGAGCAGTTCTTC.

The J gene is TRBJ2-2, the V gene TRBV30; TRBD1 agrees at 9 bases. The CDR3 loop spans 12 amino acids. Looked up from germline, CDR1 is GTSNPN and CDR2 is SVGIG (reference sequence). CDR3 sequence: CAWDRDPGELFF. CDR3 in DNA: TGTGCTTGGGACAGGGACCCCGGGGAGCTGTTTTTT.

This chain connects TRBV6-5 to TRBJ1-3, with a tentative D call TRBD1 (6 bases). From germline, CDR1 is MNHEY and CDR2 SVGAGI. V was clipped by 4 bases and J by 0 bases, with 13 bases between them. This CDR3 spans 16 amino acids. The CDR3 nucleotides are TGTGCCAGCAGTTTTGGACAGCGTTCCTCTGGAAACACCATATATTTT. Its protein product is CASSFGQRSSGNTIYF.

The gene calls are TRBV12-3 or TRBV12-4 and TRBJ1-1; the match to TRBD1 covers 8 bases. The CDR3 covers 12 residues. V was pared by 7 bases and J by 5 bases, with 3 bases of the junction left unmatched. The CDR3 DNA reads TGTGCCAGCAACAGGGGGAGGACTGAAGCTTTCTTT. Translated, it gives CASNRGRTEAFF.

The chain is built from TRBV6-6 and TRBJ1-2; a possible D gene is TRBD1 (6 bases). V was trimmed by 0 bases and J by 6 bases, leaving 14 bases between them. Germline lookup yields CDR1 MNHNY and CDR2 SVGAGI (reference sequence). The CDR3 length is 15 residues. In DNA form, the CDR3 reads TGTGCCAGCAGTTACTCGAATCAGGGGATCGATGGCTACACCTTC. It specifies CASSYSNQGIDGYTF.

The rearrangement uses TRBV12-2 and TRBJ2-7; TRBD2, the table's D call, was not compared with the DNA. TRBV12-2 represents a pseudogene. The CDR3 runs 18 residues. The CDR3 here is CASRPLTSGGSNTYEQYF. CDR3 nucleotides: TGTGCAAGTCGCCCGCTGACTAGCGGGGGGTCAAATACCTACGAGCAGTACTTC.

This sequence joins TRBV5-6 and TRBJ1-1, with TRBD1 matching 11 bases. CDR1 is SGHDT, CDR2 YYEEEE, per germline. This CDR3 contains 15 residues. V dropped 0 bases and J dropped 7; count of bases not matched to a gene: 5. The CDR3 region has the DNA TGTGCCAGCAGCTTGGGGACAGGGGGCGCGATTGAAGCTTTCTTT. Translated, it gives CASSLGTGGAIEAFF.

The rearrangement links TRBV5-6 to TRBJ2-7, with D perhaps matching TRBD1 (5 bases). The CDR3 is made up of 13 amino acids. Germline values: CDR1 SGHDT, CDR2 YYEEEE. V lost 4 bases and J 9 bases, leaving 17 bases between the germline ends. Here the CDR3 DNA reads TGTGCCAGCAGCCTCTTTGGACCGACAGCGCAGTACTTC. This gives the protein CASSLFGPTAQYF.

This sequence joins TRBV9 and TRBJ1-2; maybe TRBD1 (5 bases). V lost 1 base and J 4 bases, leaving 8 bases between the germline ends. The CDR3 has 13 amino acids. Germline CDR1 is SGDLS and CDR2 is YYNGEE. CDR3 bases: TGTGCCAGCAGCGTAAGGGGCGGCTATGGCTACACCTTC. Translating gives CASSVRGGYGYTF.

The chain couples TRBV6-1 to TRBJ2-2, with TRBD1 as a possible D gene (6 bases). The CDR3 is 16 residues long. The V and J ends lost 2 bases and 4 bases respectively, with 14 bases between them. Germline V gene lookup returns CDR1 MNHNS and CDR2 SASEGT. The CDR3 protein is CASSEPGAPSTGELFF. The CDR3 coding sequence is TGTGCCAGCAGTGAACCAGGGGCGCCAAGCACCGGGGAGCTGTTTTTT.

This clone was observed once. This chain connects TRBV6-6 to TRBJ1-1; tentative D call: TRBD1 (5 bases). The V gene's germline CDR1 is MNHNY and CDR2 SVGAGI (reference sequence). There are 15 residues in the CDR3. The V gene lost 2 bases and the J gene lost 3 bases, with 13 bases spanning the gap. CDR3 region: CASSYGVGVYTEAFF. In nucleotides, the CDR3 is TGTGCCAGCAGTTACGGGGTAGGGGTTTACACTGAAGCTTTCTTT.

V and J are TRBV6-1 and TRBJ1-2; TRBD1 might be the D (5 bases). Trimming cost V 0 bases and J 0 bases, with 8 bases left between them. Germline lookup yields CDR1 MNHNS and CDR2 SASEGT. This CDR3 region has 15 residues. CDR3 protein: CASSEAAGPNYGYTF. In nucleotides, the CDR3 is TGTGCCAGCAGTGAAGCGGCAGGGCCTAACTATGGCTACACCTTC.

This clone was counted between two and nine times. The J gene is TRBJ1-1, the V gene TRBV7-9; no clear D gene. The CDR3 sequence is 12 residues long. In germline, CDR1 is SEHNR, CDR2 FQNEAQ (reference sequence). The ends were cut back, 5 bases at V and 0 bases at J, with 4 bases in the middle. CDR3 sequence: CASSTVNTEAFF. For the CDR3, the DNA is TGTGCCAGCAGCACAGTGAACACTGAAGCTTTCTTT.

The chain employs TRBV7-9 and TRBJ1-3, with 9 bases matching TRBD1. Germline values: CDR1 SEHNR, CDR2 FQNEAQ (reference sequence). J was trimmed by 5 bases and V by 6 bases; bases with no gene match: 11. This CDR3 contains 16 residues. The CDR3 bases are TGTGCCAGCAGGCCTTCCGGGACAGGGTTGAGAAACACCATATATTTT. Translated, it gives CASRPSGTGLRNTIYF.

This sequence joins TRBV15 and TRBJ1-5; a possible D gene is TRBD1 (6 bases). CDR1 is LNHNV, CDR2 YYDKDF, per germline (reference sequence). The CDR3 runs to 12 residues. Trimming stripped 11 bases from V and 4 bases from J, with 12 bases between. CDR3 in amino acids: CASGTRNQPQHF. CDR3 bases: TGTGCCTCCGGGACAAGAAATCAGCCCCAGCATTTT.

The chain joins TRBV14 to TRBJ1-6, with 8 bases matching TRBD1. The V gene end was trimmed by 4 bases and the J gene end by 7 bases; junction bases not matched to a gene: 3. Germline values: CDR1 SGHDN, CDR2 FVKESK. The CDR3 runs 14 residues. CDR3 coding DNA: TGTGCCAGCAGCCTTGACAGGGGAAATTCACCCCTCCACTTT. Translating it yields CASSLDRGNSPLHF. The full variable domain, completed using reference TRBV14 and TRBJ1-6, is EAGVTQFPSHSVIEKGQTVTLRCDPISGHDNLYWYRRVMGKEIKFLLHFVKESKQDESGMPNNRFLAERTGGTYSTLKVQPAELEDSGVYFCASSLDRGNSPLHFGNGTRLTVT.

V usage is TRBV29-1 and J usage is TRBJ2-5; the match to TRBD2 covers 8 bases. Trimming removed 6 bases from V and 2 bases from J; junction bases left unmatched: 8. Germline V gene data show CDR1 as SQVTM and CDR2 as ANQGSEA. The CDR3 has 14 residues. The CDR3 spells CSVLAGTLQETQYF. CDR3 in DNA: TGCAGCGTATTAGCGGGGACCCTACAAGAGACCCAGTACTTC.

The chain is built from TRBV4-1 and TRBJ1-2; no clear D gene. The germline CDR1 and CDR2 sequences are MGHRA and YSYEKL. V was trimmed by 1 base and J by 6 bases, leaving 15 bases between them. This CDR3 has 15 amino acids. CDR3 nucleotides: TGCGCCAGCAGCCAAGTGAACCCCTTGACAAATGGCTACACCTTC. This codes for CASSQVNPLTNGYTF.